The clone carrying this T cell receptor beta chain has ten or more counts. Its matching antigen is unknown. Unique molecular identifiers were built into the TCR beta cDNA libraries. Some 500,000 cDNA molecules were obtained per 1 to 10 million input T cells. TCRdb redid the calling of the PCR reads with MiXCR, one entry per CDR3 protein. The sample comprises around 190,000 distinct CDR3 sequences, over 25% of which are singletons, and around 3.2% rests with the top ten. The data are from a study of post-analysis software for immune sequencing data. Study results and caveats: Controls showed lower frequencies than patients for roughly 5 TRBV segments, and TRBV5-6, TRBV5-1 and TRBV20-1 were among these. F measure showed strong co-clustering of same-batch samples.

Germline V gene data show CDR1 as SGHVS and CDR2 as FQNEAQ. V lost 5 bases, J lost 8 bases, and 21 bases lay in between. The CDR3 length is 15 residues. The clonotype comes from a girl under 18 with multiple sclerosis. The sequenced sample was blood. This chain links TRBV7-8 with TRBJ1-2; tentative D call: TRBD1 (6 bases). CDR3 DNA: TGTGCCAGCAGCCCTATCACTACAGGGAAAAAGGGCTACACCTTC. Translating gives CASSPITTGKKGYTF.